The 15 T cell receptor beta chains below were found in one sample sequenced in a study of Graves' ophthalmopathy and Graves' hyperthyroidism. Amplified TCR beta CDR3 regions were obtained using RNA transcripts as template. The first round was an RT-PCR with HTBI primers, and the second round was a multiplex PCR. MiXCR, run by TCRdb on the multiplex PCR reads, gives a single entry per CDR3 protein. The table records hundreds of thousands of distinct CDR3 sequences, 20% to 25% of them present only once. The sample consisted of peripheral blood. These TCRs come from a woman in her late teens or twenties with stable Graves' hyperthyroidism. Some clones in this sample may be carry-over from other donors' samples.

This clonotype was found many times. V is TRBV12-3 or TRBV12-4 and J is TRBJ1-2, with unresolved D. Trimming took off 6 bases at V and 2 bases at J, with 13 bases between the two ends. The CDR3 totals 14 residues. The CDR3: CASRPTQRNYGYTF. For the CDR3, the DNA is TGTGCCAGCAGGCCAACACAGAGGAACTATGGCTACACCTTC.

This clonotype was detected a few times. J is TRBJ1-1 and V is TRBV5-1, with 7 bases that match TRBD1. V trimming: 4 bases; J trimming: 9 bases; junction bases outside the gene matches: 15. The CDR3 is made up of 15 amino acids. Germline CDR1 SGHRS, CDR2 YFSETQ. CDR3 sequence (DNA): TGCGCCAGCAGCCCGTCACCGGGACAGAGAGAAAAAGCTTTCTTT. This encodes CASSPSPGQREKAFF.

This clonotype showed up many times. CDR3: CASRGQGNQPQHF. The DNA of the CDR3 is TGTGCCAGCAGAGGACAGGGCAATCAGCCCCAGCATTTT. This chain connects TRBV12-3 or TRBV12-4 to TRBJ1-5, with TRBD1 matching 7 bases. Unmatched junction bases numbered 1, after V lost 6 bases and J lost 2 bases. The CDR3 loop spans 13 amino acids.

This clonotype was counted ten times or more. The chain couples TRBV6-5 to TRBJ2-5; D gene ambiguous. The V gene lost 2 bases and the J gene lost 10 bases, with 14 bases spanning the gap. CDR1 MNHEY and CDR2 SVGAGI come from the germline V gene. The CDR3 consists of 13 residues. In DNA form, the CDR3 reads TGTGCCAGCAGTTACGACGCGTGGTCCGTCCAGTACTTC. This translates into CASSYDAWSVQYF.

There are many counts of this clonotype. The rearrangement uses TRBV20-1 and TRBJ1-1; D gene uncertain. The V gene's germline CDR1 is DFQATT and CDR2 SNEGSKA (reference sequence). The V end lost 3 bases, the J end lost 1 base, and 21 bases lay between the germline ends. This CDR3 spans 17 amino acids. CDR3 bases: TGCAGTGCTAGTAAGTCGGAGGGCGACTTTGGGAACACTGAAGCTTTCTTT. Its translation: CSASKSEGDFGNTEAFF.

This clonotype occurred once. The genes are TRBV5-1 and TRBJ1-2; weak D call: TRBD1 (6 bases). CDR3 length: 15 residues. The V and J ends lost 0 bases and 6 bases respectively, with 15 bases between them. CDR1 is SGHRS and CDR2 is YFSETQ in the germline V gene. The CDR3 DNA sequence: TGCGCCAGCAGCTTGGCCTACAGGGACTTGAATGGCTACACCTTC. This codes for CASSLAYRDLNGYTF.

Ten or more counts support this clonotype. The chain has TRBV30 and TRBJ2-1, with unresolved D. The V and J ends lost 0 bases and 6 bases respectively, with 12 bases between them. This CDR3 is built from 14 residues. Germline loops: CDR1 GTSNPN, CDR2 SVGIG (reference sequence). CDR3 sequence reads: CAWSVLDLGNEQFF. CDR3 nucleotide sequence: TGTGCCTGGAGTGTATTAGATCTGGGCAATGAGCAGTTCTTC.

The chain carries TRBV19 and TRBJ1-5; the match to TRBD1 covers 10 bases. The germline V gene has CDR1 LNHDA and CDR2 SQIVND (reference sequence). Trimming at V came to 6 bases and at J to 1 base, leaving 12 bases not matched to a gene. CDR3 length equals 18 residues. CDR3 sequence (DNA): TGTGCCAGTAGAAAACCGGGACAGGGGTCGGGGAGCAATCAGCCCCAGCATTTT. Residues: CASRKPGQGSGSNQPQHF. Filled out from reference TRBV19 and TRBJ1-5, the complete variable domain reads DGGITQSPKYLFRKEGQNVTLSCEQNLNHDAMYWYRQDPGQGLRLIYYSQIVNDFQKGDIAEGYSVSREKKESFPLTVTSAQKNPTAFYLCASRKPGQGSGSNQPQHFGDGTRLSIL.

Points on this clonotype: The germline gene is not matched at one end of the junction; a read error may be the cause. The chain uses TRBV6-1 and TRBJ1-1, with D possibly being TRBD1 (6 bases). Germline CDR1 reads MNHNS; CDR2 reads SASEGT. The CDR3 extends over 15 amino acids. The CDR3 sequence: CASSDPGTGWTEAFF. CDR3 nucleotide sequence: TGTGCTAGCAGTGATCCAGGTACAGGGTGGACTGAAGCTTTCTTT.

This clonotype was counted only a few times. CDR3: CASSPPGTAYGYTF. The CDR3 region has the DNA TGTGCCAGCTCACCACCGGGGACAGCCTATGGCTACACCTTC. The V call is TRBV18, the J call TRBJ1-2; TRBD1 matches 7 bases. Trimming at V came to 0 bases and at J to 4 bases, leaving 2 bases not matched to a gene. The CDR3 spans 14 residues. Germline lookup yields CDR1 KGHSH and CDR2 LQKENI.

This clonotype was detected a few times. The chain couples TRBV12-3 or TRBV12-4 to TRBJ2-1; TRBD2 aligns across 16 bases. The length of the CDR3 is 20 residues. V shed 6 bases, J shed 1 base, and the junction held 12 bases outside the gene matches. The CDR3 sequence is CASSTTGTSGGAASYNEQFF. CDR3 nucleotides: TGTGCCAGCAGCACGACCGGGACTAGCGGGGGGGCGGCATCCTACAATGAGCAGTTCTTC.

This clonotype appeared a few times. The chain has TRBV6-1 and TRBJ1-5; D is ambiguous. This CDR3 is built from 14 residues. V dropped 6 bases and J dropped 4 bases, with 13 bases sitting between them. Germline V gene sequence: CDR1 MNHNS, CDR2 SASEGT. The CDR3 spells CASSPVLGNQPQHF. DNA of the CDR3: TGTGCCAGCAGCCCCGTCCTGGGTAATCAGCCCCAGCATTTT.

The V and J genes are TRBV5-1 and TRBJ2-5, with a tentative D call TRBD1 (6 bases). V was pared by 0 bases and J by 5 bases, with 11 bases between. Germline lookup yields CDR1 SGHRS and CDR2 YFSETQ. The CDR3 consists of 14 residues. The CDR3 DNA sequence: TGCGCCAGCAGCTTGGGAGTGGGGGCCGAGACCCAGTACTTC. The encoded protein is CASSLGVGAETQYF.

This clonotype occurred a few times. Here the CDR3 reads CASGSGPGTEAFF. The CDR3 coding sequence is TGTGCCAGCGGCTCAGGTCCCGGCACTGAAGCTTTCTTT. V usage is TRBV7-2 and J usage is TRBJ1-1; D gene uncertain. Trimming removed 8 bases from V and 4 bases from J, with 14 bases in between. Germline CDR1 reads SGHTA; CDR2 reads FQGNSA. This CDR3 region has 13 residues.

The chain joins TRBV6-2 or TRBV6-3 to TRBJ1-1; a weak D match, TRBD1 (6 bases). The CDR3 is 16 amino acids. V dropped 2 bases and J dropped 5 bases, with 18 bases sitting between them. Per germline, CDR1 MNHEY and CDR2 SVGEGT. The CDR3 sequence is CASSYSGGGAKTEAFF. The CDR3 DNA reads as TGTGCCAGCAGTTACAGCGGTGGGGGGGCGAAGACTGAAGCTTTCTTT.